The following is a T cell receptor (beta chain) sequence with its context. This clone came up a few times. Its antigen is not yet known. Per-base qualities were not stored, and no clone one base away is much larger. This sample was included in a study of cytomegalovirus exposure and HLA in healthy donors (dated by TCRdb to about 2017). Some background on the complete study: According to a later analysis, the 120 or so validation repertoires were produced on the same platform as the 666 repertoires of the first cohort. The study aimed to test whether signatures of past pathogen exposure could be identified by cataloging public T cell receptors. To predict cytomegalovirus infection status, the study brought together high-throughput TCR immunosequencing, statistical association of individual TCRs with disease status, and machine learning. Along with the approximately 700-subject first cohort, a separate validation cohort of over a hundred different subjects was used.

The donors belonged to the validation cohort of about 120 subjects, which was separate from the roughly 700-subject first cohort. Trimming takes 2 bases off V and 1 base off J; junction bases not matched to a gene: 4. Sequences SGHVS (CDR1) and FQNEAQ (CDR2) are obtained from the germline V gene. Inclusive of the bounding cysteine and phenylalanine, the CDR3 is 15 residues long. Only CDR3 DNA is held: 45 bases, read in frame from base 1. The full study reports these points: Of the cluster scores, roughly 93% were above 0 in a later analysis, which found that TCRs clustered in the first cohort also tended to co-occur in the 120 validation repertoires. A later analysis had no HLA typing for the validation cohort, so co-occurrence there was scored across all 130 or so repertoires. The classifier was reported to diagnose cytomegalovirus status with high specificity and sensitivity in both the original cohort and the validation cohort. Most TCR sequences were observed very rarely across donors, whereas some public TCRs were present in many individuals. The study listed around 160 TCR beta chains as associated with cytomegalovirus. Three of the identified cytomegalovirus-associated TCR beta chains were confirmed in vitro to be specific for cytomegalovirus antigens. According to the authors, the approach could potentially be generalized to other disease states and immunological phenotypes.

Library generation was performed with the immunoSEQ multiplex PCR assay. Regarding the original processing steps: A statistical classification framework was developed to diagnose cytomegalovirus status using the catalog of TCR beta chain sequences. This immuneACCESS table, as held by TCRdb, lists in-frame sequences with V and J called but not all clones. Of the missing ones, under half trace to an unresolved V gene in checked studies; the others have no known cause. The D gene and trimming were derived from the DNA, and the V and J assignments and clone size from that table. This sample is represented by some 150,000 clones; 65% to 90% of them were singletons. The ten largest make up around 24% of the sample.

The rearrangement joined TRBV7-8 to TRBJ1-1; 7 junctional bases match TRBD1. The TCR comes from a man in his late teens or twenties in good health and CMV-seropositive. The specimen sequenced was PBMCs. CDR3 loop: CASSLQQGRNTEAFF. In nucleotides, the sequence is TGTGCCAGCAGCTTACAACAGGGGCGGAACACTGAAGCTTTCTTT.